This T cell receptor (beta chain) was sequenced in a study of blood T cell repertoires in COVID-19. Study-wide context: Samples came from the United States, Italy and Spain, spanning acute and convalescent COVID-19. The analysed material was cDNA or gDNA that came from T cells, B-cell-depleted T cells, or PBMCs.

The CDR3 extends over 15 amino acids. CDR1 and CDR2 from the germline V gene are SGDLS and YYNGEE. Trimming took off 3 bases at V and 4 bases at J, with 14 bases between the two ends. As processed by the authors: Using reference gene primer amplification, nucleated cell counts were estimated. Sequencing was performed with immunoSEQ multiplex PCR; in TCRdb, only in-frame clones are kept and a portion is missing. The DNA gave D and trimming, while V, J and clone size come from that table. This sample has more than 200,000 clones, with about 85% found just once. The source material was peripheral blood. The gene calls are TRBV9 and TRBJ2-1, with D possibly being TRBD2 (5 bases). The TCR was taken from a woman aged 80 or older with acute or convalescent COVID-19. Written as DNA, the CDR3 is TGTGCCAGCAGCGCAAGAGCGGAGACTTACAATGAGCAGTTCTTC. This encodes CASSARAETYNEQFF.